A selection of T cell receptor beta chains follows, all from one sample in a study of cytomegalovirus exposure and HLA in healthy donors. The protocol was immunoSEQ multiplex PCR, while the TCRdb copy is restricted to in-frame clones and leaves out a portion. Here the sample spans some 190,000 clones, about 9% being singletons. What was sequenced was PBMCs. The receptors derive from a woman in her twenties or thirties in good health and CMV-seropositive. CDR3s leave out the opening cysteine and the closing phenylalanine or tryptophan. The order of the fields is clone size, J gene, V gene, CDR3 protein. Clone size appears in some rows only: once, few, many, or a class for an expanded clone.

clone_size: .
j_call: TRBJ2-7
v_call: TRBV21-1
cdr3_aa: ASSKAGGISDEQY

clone_size: few
j_call: TRBJ2-1
v_call: TRBV10-2
cdr3_aa: ATSGTSGINEQF

clone_size: few
j_call: TRBJ2-3
v_call: TRBV6-5
cdr3_aa: ASKRDGTDTQY

clone_size: few
j_call: TRBJ1-1
v_call: TRBV6-1
cdr3_aa: ASRTGTGGNTEAF

clone_size: .
j_call: TRBJ2-3
v_call: TRBV7-7
cdr3_aa: ATRSDSTTDTQY

clone_size: few
j_call: TRBJ2-3
v_call: TRBV5-1
cdr3_aa: ASSRRQVGGTDTQY

clone_size: .
j_call: TRBJ2-7
v_call: TRBV7-2
cdr3_aa: ASSSRFSYEQY

clone_size: .
j_call: TRBJ2-7
v_call: TRBV19
cdr3_aa: ASSIVGAYEQY

clone_size: .
j_call: TRBJ2-3
v_call: TRBV9
cdr3_aa: ASSPPQEPDTQY

clone_size: .
j_call: TRBJ2-1
v_call: TRBV27
cdr3_aa: ASSFLGTSGGNEQF

clone_size: .
j_call: .
v_call: TRBV6-5
cdr3_aa: ASSYSSTYEQY

clone_size: few
j_call: TRBJ2-6
v_call: TRBV27
cdr3_aa: ASSFGAGANVLT

clone_size: .
j_call: TRBJ2-2
v_call: TRBV27
cdr3_aa: ASRGVTNTGELF

clone_size: .
j_call: TRBJ2-7
v_call: TRBV15
cdr3_aa: ATRKLSSYEQY

clone_size: .
j_call: TRBJ2-3
v_call: TRBV13
cdr3_aa: ASSGPLLAGGKGEGTDTQY

clone_size: few
j_call: TRBJ1-4
v_call: TRBV9
cdr3_aa: ASSVGGTVFEKLF

clone_size: few
j_call: TRBJ2-1
v_call: TRBV5-1
cdr3_aa: ASSGEKLAGGDNEQF

clone_size: few
j_call: TRBJ2-7
v_call: TRBV7-6
cdr3_aa: ASSPDEVVAGSSYEQY